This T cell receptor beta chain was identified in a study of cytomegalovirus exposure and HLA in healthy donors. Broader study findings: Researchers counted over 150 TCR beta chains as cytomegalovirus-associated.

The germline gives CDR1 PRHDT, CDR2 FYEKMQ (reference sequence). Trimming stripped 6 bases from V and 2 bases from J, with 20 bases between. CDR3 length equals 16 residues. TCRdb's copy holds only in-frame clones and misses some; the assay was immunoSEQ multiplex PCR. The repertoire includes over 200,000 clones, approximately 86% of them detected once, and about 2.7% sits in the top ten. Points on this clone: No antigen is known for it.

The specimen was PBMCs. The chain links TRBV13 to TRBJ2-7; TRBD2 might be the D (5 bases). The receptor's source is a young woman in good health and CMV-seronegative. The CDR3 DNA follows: TGTGCCAGCAGTTTGAAAGGGTCTAGCCGAACCTACGAGCAGTACTTC. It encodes CASSLKGSSRTYEQYF.